This T cell receptor beta chain derives from a study of blood T cell repertoires in COVID-19. The germline CDR1 and CDR2 sequences are SGDLS and YYNGEE. The CDR3 has 17 amino acids. The germline V and J ends were trimmed by 0 bases and 0 bases, with 15 bases remaining between them. Assay: immunoSEQ multiplex PCR; the TCRdb copy retains only in-frame clones and omits some. The profile shows about 160,000 clones, about 86% of them singletons. The chain has TRBV9 and TRBJ1-2; possibly TRBD1 for D (5 bases). The source is a woman older than 75 with acute or convalescent COVID-19. Source material: peripheral blood. CDR3 nucleotide sequence: TGTGCCAGCAGCGTAGGGTCTGCTCTGACAGCTAACTATGGCTACACCTTC. This sequence encodes CASSVGSALTANYGYTF.